What follows are 20 T cell receptor beta chains derived from one specimen sequenced in a study of CXCR3-negative and CXCR3-positive naive CD8 T cells. Regarding the study as a whole: For CXCR3-positive naive cells, TRB CDR3s were more hydrophobic than those of CXCR3-negative naive cells.

Their recognized antigens are unknown. The libraries of TRB cDNA were prepared using 5' RACE with UMI labels. No DNA is given; TCRdb re-called the 5' RACE reads and lists each CDR3 protein once. The repertoire table contains about 110,000 distinct CDR3 sequences. Sequencing input: naive CXCR3+ CD8+ T cells from blood. Subset described: CD45RO-CCR7+CD27+CD95- naive CD8+ T cells expressing CXCR3 (TNR3+). The receptors shown here come from a human donor in good health. Some clones in this sample may be carry-over from other donors' samples.

The chain links TRBV3-1 to TRBJ1-1. Germline CDR1 is LGHDT and CDR2 is YNNKEL (reference sequence). This CDR3 is built from 13 residues. The CDR3 spells CASSQDKSTEAFF.

This chain links TRBV7-3 with TRBJ2-7; there is no DNA to check the TCRdb D call of TRBD2. The CDR3 sequence is 15 residues long. In germline, CDR1 is SGHTA, CDR2 FQGTGA. The CDR3 protein is CASSLRGGNAYEQYF.

The CDR3 region is CASSLVGETQYF. The chain is built from TRBV5-1 and TRBJ2-5. This CDR3 has 12 residues. Per germline, CDR1 SGHRS and CDR2 YFSETQ.

The rearrangement joins TRBV2 to TRBJ2-7; without DNA, the TCRdb call of TRBD2 cannot be checked. In germline, CDR1 is SNHLY, CDR2 FYNNEI. The CDR3 has 15 amino acids. CDR3 sequence: CASSVGGGLNYEQYF.

The chain joins TRBV2 to TRBJ2-1; TCRdb's D gene call, TRBD1, goes unchecked for lack of DNA. This CDR3 has 15 amino acids. The germline V gene encodes CDR1 SNHLY and CDR2 FYNNEI. CDR3 in amino acids: CASSEGQGGYNEQFF. Full variable domain (remainder filled in from reference TRBV2 and TRBJ2-1): EPEVTQTPSHQVTQMGQEVILRCVPISNHLYFYWYRQILGQKVEFLVSFYNNEISEKSEIFDDQFSVERPDGSNFTLKIRSTKLEDSAMYFCASSEGQGGYNEQFFGPGTRLTVL.

The chain couples TRBV15 to TRBJ2-7. In germline, CDR1 is LNHNV, CDR2 YYDKDF (reference sequence). The CDR3 spans 14 residues. The CDR3: CATSRVASSYEQYF.

The chain uses TRBV5-1 and TRBJ2-1. In germline, CDR1 is SGHRS, CDR2 YFSETQ. The CDR3 spans 16 residues. The CDR3 spells CASSLVGGTPYNEQFF.

The rearrangement links TRBV27 to TRBJ2-1; absent DNA, TCRdb's TRBD1 call cannot be checked. Per germline, CDR1 MNHEY and CDR2 SMNVEV (reference sequence). CDR3 length: 12 amino acids. The CDR3: CASSSGQGVEFF.

The chain carries TRBV5-1 and TRBJ2-7; TCRdb outputs TRBD1, but without DNA this stays unchecked. The CDR3 runs to 13 residues. Per the germline V gene, CDR1 is SGHRS and CDR2 is YFSETQ. This chain's CDR3 is CASGEGAMYEQYF.

The CDR3 sequence: CASSVETRVGSYEQYF. This rearrangement joins TRBV7-2 to TRBJ2-7. The CDR3 length is 16 residues. The germline V gene encodes CDR1 SGHTA and CDR2 FQGNSA.

The chain carries TRBV7-6 and TRBJ1-5. CDR1 SGHVS and CDR2 FNYEAQ come from the germline V gene. The CDR3 extends over 15 amino acids. The CDR3 spells CASSLEQAGNQPQHF. Full variable domain (rest looked up from reference TRBV7-6 and TRBJ1-5): GAGVSQSPRYKVTKRGQDVALRCDPISGHVSLYWYRQALGQGPEFLTYFNYEAQQDKSGLPNDRFSAERPEGSISTLTIQRTEQRDSAMYRCASSLEQAGNQPQHFGDGTRLSIL.

The V gene is TRBV29-1, the J gene TRBJ2-7; TCRdb picks TRBD2, but there is no DNA to check that call. This CDR3 region has 12 residues. CDR1 is SQVTM and CDR2 is ANQGSEA in the germline V gene. The CDR3 loop is CSILGLSREQYF.

The V and J genes are TRBV6-2 or TRBV6-3 and TRBJ2-7; TCRdb designates TRBD1, a call that cannot be tested without DNA. This CDR3 spans 14 amino acids. Germline V CDR1 and CDR2: MNHEY, SVGEGT. CDR3 residues: CASRRDRYSYEQYF.

The J gene is TRBJ2-7, the V gene TRBV11-3; TCRdb proposes TRBD1, but this gene call is untestable without DNA. The CDR3 loop spans 15 amino acids. Germline values: CDR1 SGHNT, CDR2 YENEEA. This chain's CDR3 is CASSSRTGGDYEQYF.

V and J are TRBV14 and TRBJ2-7; as DNA is missing, the TRBD1 call by TCRdb cannot be tested. The CDR3 length is 14 residues. The V gene's germline CDR1 is SGHDN and CDR2 FVKESK. The CDR3 sequence is CASSQYTGSYEQYF.

The chain employs TRBV4-3 and TRBJ2-7; the D gene TCRdb calls, TRBD1, cannot be checked with no DNA. This CDR3 spans 14 amino acids. CDR1 is LGHNA and CDR2 is YSLEER in the germline V gene. This chain's CDR3 is CASSHGRGSYEPYF.

The chain joins TRBV7-9 to TRBJ2-7; the D call of TRBD1 rests on TCRdb alone, since no DNA is present to check it. The germline V gene encodes CDR1 SEHNR and CDR2 FQNEAQ (reference sequence). This CDR3 region has 16 residues. CDR3 in amino acids: CASSPHTDRRSYEQYF. Based on the CDR3 plus reference TRBV7-9 and TRBJ2-7, the full variable domain is DTGVSQNPRHKITKRGQNVTFRCDPISEHNRLYWYRQTLGQGPEFLTYFQNEAQLEKSRLLSDRFSAERPKGSFSTLEIQRTEQGDSAMYLCASSPHTDRRSYEQYFGPGTRLTVT.

The genes are TRBV9 and TRBJ1-5. CDR3 length equals 13 residues. Germline CDR1 SGDLS, CDR2 YYNGEE. The CDR3 is CASSVGSNQPQHF.

The chain uses TRBV7-9 and TRBJ2-5; with no DNA, the TCRdb D assignment of TRBD2 cannot be verified. This CDR3 contains 13 residues. CDR1 is SEHNR and CDR2 is FQNEAQ in the germline V gene (reference sequence). CDR3 protein: CASSGPVVETQYF.

The chain employs TRBV7-9 and TRBJ2-3. Germline CDR1 reads SEHNR; CDR2 reads FQNEAQ (reference sequence). The CDR3 contains 12 residues. Here the CDR3 reads CASSFGPDTQYF.